The 15 T cell receptor beta chains listed next were all sequenced from one sample in a study of blood T cell repertoires in COVID-19. Some clones are missing from TCRdb's copy, which holds only in-frame ones; the method was immunoSEQ multiplex PCR. The sample includes 340,000 or so clones, about 86% of them seen just once. The sample taken for sequencing was PBMCs or T cells enriched from blood (not recorded which). These receptors were taken from a woman in her forties with acute COVID-19.

The chain couples TRBV4-2 to TRBJ2-1, with 10 nucleotides matching TRBD2. Unmatched junction bases numbered 4, after V lost 1 base and J lost 1 base. The CDR3 runs to 17 residues. CDR1 is LGHNA, CDR2 YNFKEQ, per germline. CDR3 coding DNA: TGTGCCAGCAGCCAAGGAAGCGGGAGGGGGTCCTACAATGAGCAGTTCTTC. This encodes CASSQGSGRGSYNEQFF.

The J gene is TRBJ1-1, the V gene TRBV7-2, with TRBD1 matching over 10 bases. Germline V CDR1 and CDR2: SGHTA, FQGNSA. The CDR3 length is 15 residues. The junction had 6 bases not matched to a gene; V was cut back by 4 bases and J by 4 bases. In DNA, the CDR3 is TGTGCCAGCAGCTCGACAGGGGGCAGGATCACTGAAGCTTTCTTT. It codes for CASSSTGGRITEAFF.

The chain joins TRBV11-1 to TRBJ2-2, with D perhaps matching TRBD2 (7 bases). Trimming took off 6 bases at V and 5 bases at J, with 16 bases between the two ends. This CDR3 comprises 15 residues. Germline V lookup: CDR1 SGHAT, CDR2 FQDESV (reference sequence). Written as DNA, the CDR3 is TGTGCCAGCAGGTGGGGGCTAGCGGAAACCGGGGAGCTGTTTTTT. As protein: CASRWGLAETGELFF. Filled out from reference TRBV11-1 and TRBJ2-2, the complete variable domain reads EAEVAQSPRYKITEKSQAVAFWCDPISGHATLYWYRQILGQGPELLVQFQDESVVDDSQLPKDRFSAERLKGVDSTLKIQPAELGDSAMYLCASRWGLAETGELFFGEGSRLTVL.

This clone is a singleton in its sample. The chain links TRBV7-9 to TRBJ1-6; 8 bases fit TRBD1. The J segment lost 0 bases and the V segment lost 5 bases, leaving 6 bases of the junction unmatched. This CDR3 region has 17 residues. Germline V gene data show CDR1 as SEHNR and CDR2 as FQNEAQ (reference sequence). The CDR3 reads CASSLGQDLSYNSPLHF. In DNA form, the CDR3 reads TGTGCCAGCAGCCTGGGACAGGACCTCTCCTATAATTCACCCCTCCACTTT.

This sequence joins TRBV10-3 and TRBJ1-1; 9 bases map to TRBD1. The germline V gene has CDR1 ENHRY and CDR2 SYGVKD. V lost 6 bases to trimming and J lost 2 bases; unmatched junction nucleotides: 4. This CDR3 is 14 amino acids long. CDR3 nucleotide sequence: TGTGCCATCAGGGGGGACAGGGAAAACACTGAAGCTTTCTTT. Amino acid sequence: CAIRGDRENTEAFF.

The V call is TRBV5-4, the J call TRBJ2-7; D remains ambiguous. Germline values: CDR1 SGHNT, CDR2 YYREEE (reference sequence). The CDR3 has 15 amino acids. The V gene lost 5 bases and the J gene lost 2 bases, with 17 bases spanning the gap. CDR3: CASSTGVPGPYEQYF. In nucleotides, the CDR3 is TGTGCCAGCAGTACCGGCGTCCCTGGGCCCTACGAGCAGTACTTC.

This clone was observed once. The chain employs TRBV24-1 and TRBJ2-1, with 8 bases aligning to TRBD2. The germline CDR1 and CDR2 sequences are KGHDR and SFDVKD. The CDR3 length is 13 residues. Losses at the gene ends were 6 bases for V and 4 bases for J; bases not matched to a gene: 1. The CDR3 loop is CATSPSGYNEQFF. CDR3 DNA: TGTGCCACCAGTCCTAGCGGGTACAATGAGCAGTTCTTC.

The chain links TRBV3-1 (or the pseudogene TRBV3-2) to TRBJ1-1; D gene ambiguous. Trimming took 6 bases from V and 6 from J, leaving 14 bases between them. Germline V gives CDR1 LGHDT, CDR2 YNNKEL (reference sequence). CDR3 length: 13 residues. The DNA of the CDR3 is TGTGCCAGCAGGAAGAGGGAGTTTTCTGAAGCTTTCTTT. Protein: CASRKREFSEAFF.

This clone was counted only a few times. V and J are TRBV12-5 and TRBJ1-5, with 8 nucleotides matching TRBD1. Germline CDR1 LGHNT, CDR2 FRNRAP. The CDR3 extends over 14 amino acids. The V gene end was trimmed by 6 bases and the J gene end by 8 bases; junction bases not matched to a gene: 9. This chain's CDR3 is CASGGQGTAEPQHF. The DNA for the CDR3 is TGTGCTAGTGGAGGACAGGGTACCGCGGAGCCCCAGCATTTT.

The chain carries TRBV6-5 and TRBJ2-2; 8 bases match TRBD1. In germline, CDR1 is MNHEY, CDR2 SVGAGI. The CDR3 consists of 15 residues. After removal of 6 bases from V and 4 bases from J, the junction contained 7 bases not matched to a gene. CDR3: CASRVDRVGTGELFF. The CDR3 nucleotides are TGTGCCAGCAGGGTGGACAGGGTGGGCACCGGGGAGCTGTTTTTT.

The rearrangement joins TRBV7-2 to TRBJ1-6; D unclear. V lost 9 bases and J lost 9, with 12 bases in between. Germline values: CDR1 SGHTA, CDR2 FQGNSA. The CDR3 runs 12 residues. The CDR3 reads CASEGGASPLHF. The CDR3 DNA is TGTGCCAGTGAGGGAGGAGCTTCACCCCTCCACTTT.

This clone was recorded only once. The rearrangement joins TRBV6-5 to TRBJ1-5, with D perhaps TRBD1 (6 bases). The CDR3 spans 15 residues. Germline assignment: CDR1 MNHEY and CDR2 SVGAGI. The ends were cut back, 7 bases at V and 2 bases at J, with 15 bases in the middle. The CDR3 loop is CASTPGGAGNQPQHF. In DNA, the CDR3 is TGTGCCAGCACACCGGGGGGGGCGGGCAATCAGCCCCAGCATTTT.

V is TRBV9 and J is TRBJ2-3; 9 bases agree with TRBD2. V lost 3 bases and J lost 8; bases outside the gene matches: 13. CDR1 is SGDLS, CDR2 YYNGEE, per germline. The CDR3 contains 16 residues. The CDR3 region has the DNA TGTGCCAGCAGCGAGGTGGTCGGCGGGGGGGCCGGTACGCAGTATTTT. Encoded protein: CASSEVVGGGAGTQYF.

V gene TRBV4-3 combines with J gene TRBJ2-3; unclear D gene. Germline CDR1 is LGHNA and CDR2 is YSLEER. V gave up 3 bases and J gave up 3 bases, with 7 bases separating them. This CDR3 has 13 residues. In DNA form, the CDR3 reads TGCGCCAGCAGCCAGTCCAGGACAGATACGCAGTATTTT. The encoded protein is CASSQSRTDTQYF.

The gene calls are TRBV9 and TRBJ2-7, with D perhaps TRBD1 (7 bases). The CDR3 sequence is 16 residues long. V gave up 0 bases and J gave up 2 bases, with 15 bases separating them. Germline CDR1 SGDLS, CDR2 YYNGEE. The CDR3 region is CASSVGRDRAAYEQYF. CDR3 in DNA: TGTGCCAGCAGCGTAGGGAGGGACAGAGCTGCCTACGAGCAGTACTTC.